The 27 T cell receptor beta chains in this list originate from one sample, sequenced in a study of cytomegalovirus exposure and HLA in healthy donors. The data were produced by immunoSEQ multiplex PCR, yet TCRdb's version contains in-frame clones alone and is incomplete. Of 250,000 or so clones listed, around nine tenths are singletons. The specimen was PBMCs. The source of these receptors is a man aged 18 to 30 in good health and CMV-seronegative.

The chain carries TRBV28 and TRBJ2-7; D gene uncertain. The CDR3 is made up of 14 amino acids. Germline CDR1 and CDR2: MDHEN and SYDVKM. Trimming removed 6 bases from V and 1 base from J, with 13 bases in between. CDR3 residues: CASRSSDSSYEQYF. The CDR3 nucleotides are TGTGCCAGCAGGAGCAGCGACTCGTCCTACGAGCAGTACTTC.

The chain has TRBV7-2 and TRBJ2-2; a weak D match, TRBD1 (6 bases). The V gene lost 4 bases and the J gene lost 5 bases, with 17 bases spanning the gap. The CDR3 extends over 16 amino acids. Per the germline V gene, CDR1 is SGHTA and CDR2 is FQGNSA. CDR3 bases: TGTGCCAGCAGCTACGGATCAGGGGCCAAAACCGGGGAGCTGTTTTTT. Amino acid sequence: CASSYGSGAKTGELFF.

The rearrangement uses TRBV7-8 and TRBJ2-2; D is possibly TRBD1 (5 bases). V gave up 1 base and J gave up 3 bases, with 9 bases separating them. This CDR3 region has 15 residues. Germline values: CDR1 SGHVS, CDR2 FQNEAQ. CDR3 nucleotide sequence: TGTGCCAGCAGCTTAGGGGTAGGGGACACCGGGGAGCTGTTTTTT. It specifies CASSLGVGDTGELFF.

This chain connects TRBV27 to TRBJ2-2; the D gene is possibly TRBD2 (5 bases). The CDR3 covers 14 residues. V was shortened by 3 bases and J by 4 bases, with 9 bases between the two germline ends. Germline assignment: CDR1 MNHEY and CDR2 SMNVEV (reference sequence). CDR3 residues: CASSFGRVTGELFF. The CDR3 DNA reads as TGTGCCAGCAGTTTTGGGCGGGTCACCGGGGAGCTGTTTTTT.

This clone occurred a few times. V and J are TRBV10-2 and TRBJ2-7; TRBD1 matches at 9 bases. J lost 5 bases, V lost 9 bases, and 11 bases had no gene match. Germline V gene lookup returns CDR1 WSHSY and CDR2 SAAADI. The CDR3 runs 14 residues. The CDR3 DNA follows: TGCGCCAGTGCCGGGACAGGGAGTATCAACGAGCAGTACTTC. Amino acid sequence: CASAGTGSINEQYF.

This rearrangement joins TRBV4-2 to TRBJ2-7, with 9 bases that match TRBD2. The CDR3 length is 15 residues. The junction had 4 bases not matched to a gene; V was cut back by 4 bases and J by 0 bases. Germline loops: CDR1 LGHNA, CDR2 YNFKEQ. The CDR3 loop is CASSPLAGASYEQYF. The CDR3 DNA is TGTGCCAGCAGCCCATTAGCGGGAGCCTCCTACGAGCAGTACTTC.

The chain carries TRBV9 and TRBJ2-1; TRBD2 matches 8 bases. The CDR3 length is 13 residues. With V trimmed by 4 bases and J by 10 bases, 7 bases remained unmatched. Germline lookup yields CDR1 SGDLS and CDR2 YYNGEE. The CDR3 reads CASSPGLVGEQFF. DNA of the CDR3: TGTGCCAGCAGCCCGGGACTAGTCGGGGAGCAGTTCTTC.

This chain links TRBV7-2 with TRBJ1-5, with D tentatively TRBD1 (5 bases). CDR1 and CDR2 from the germline V gene are SGHTA and FQGNSA. The CDR3 covers 17 residues. Trimming shortened V by 5 bases and J by 0 bases, and 17 bases separated the two germline ends. CDR3 sequence (DNA): TGTGCCAGCAGCCTCGTGGGGGGAGGGTATAGCAATCAGCCCCAGCATTTT. This encodes CASSLVGGGYSNQPQHF.

The V call is TRBV30, the J call TRBJ2-1; perhaps TRBD1 as D (5 bases). Germline V gene sequence: CDR1 GTSNPN, CDR2 SVGIG (reference sequence). Trimming took 2 bases from V and 4 from J, leaving 12 bases between them. The length of the CDR3 is 14 residues. CDR3 nucleotides: TGTGCCTGGAGTTTACGGGCAGGGTACAATGAGCAGTTCTTC. Its translation: CAWSLRAGYNEQFF.

This clone was found a few times. The CDR3 loop is CASSERGNQPQHF. In DNA form, the CDR3 reads TGTGCCAGCAGTGAGAGGGGCAATCAGCCCCAGCATTTT. The chain couples TRBV25-1 to TRBJ1-5, with D hard to call. CDR3 size: 13 residues. CDR1 is MGHDK and CDR2 is SYGVNS in the germline V gene. Trimming removed 3 bases at V and 2 bases at J, with 5 bases between.

This rearrangement joins TRBV4-1 to TRBJ2-1, with D hard to call. Germline V lookup: CDR1 MGHRA, CDR2 YSYEKL. The germline V and J ends were trimmed by 3 bases and 4 bases, with 13 bases remaining between them. This CDR3 has 15 amino acids. This chain's CDR3 is CASSQAQPTYNEQFF. As DNA, the CDR3 is TGCGCCAGCAGCCAGGCACAGCCAACTTACAATGAGCAGTTCTTC.

This rearrangement joins TRBV9 to TRBJ1-2; D remains ambiguous. The germline CDR1 and CDR2 sequences are SGDLS and YYNGEE. V was trimmed by 0 bases and J by 12 bases, leaving 12 bases between them. This CDR3 comprises 12 residues. For the CDR3, the DNA is TGTGCCAGCAGCGTAGTTGGCGGGAATAACACCTTC. It is translated as CASSVVGGNNTF.

The chain recombines TRBV9 with TRBJ2-3; tentative D call: TRBD2 (5 bases). V was trimmed by 0 bases and J by 8 bases, leaving 7 bases between them. The length of the CDR3 is 12 residues. Germline assignment: CDR1 SGDLS and CDR2 YYNGEE. The CDR3, as DNA: TGTGCCAGCAGCGTAGAGGAGGCTACGCAGTATTTT. Amino acid sequence: CASSVEEATQYF.

V is TRBV2 and J is TRBJ2-6, with D perhaps TRBD1 (6 bases). Trimming pared 2 bases from V and 1 base from J, leaving 27 bases between. CDR1 is SNHLY and CDR2 is FYNNEI in the germline V gene. This CDR3 has 22 residues. DNA for the CDR3: TGTGCCAGCAGTGAACGGGGAGTCAGGGTCGGACAGATTCTATCTGGGGCCAACGTCCTGACTTTC. Translating gives CASSERGVRVGQILSGANVLTF.

DNA of the CDR3: TGTGCCAGCAGTTTATCCCTCTACAATGAGCAGTTCTTC. It codes for CASSLSLYNEQFF. The chain carries TRBV27 and TRBJ2-1; no firm D call. This CDR3 spans 13 amino acids. Germline V gene data show CDR1 as MNHEY and CDR2 as SMNVEV (reference sequence). Trimming pared 0 bases from V and 3 bases from J, leaving 3 bases between.

The sample holds a few counts of this clone. The rearrangement uses TRBV2 and TRBJ1-5; possibly TRBD1 for D (5 bases). The CDR3 extends over 15 amino acids. V lost 4 bases and J lost 2, with 12 bases in between. CDR1 is SNHLY and CDR2 is FYNNEI in the germline V gene. Written as DNA, the CDR3 is TGTGCCAGCAGTGTCGGACAAGGGGGCAATCAGCCCCAGCATTTT. Residues: CASSVGQGGNQPQHF.

V is TRBV18 and J is TRBJ2-2; D remains ambiguous. Trimming pared 2 bases from V and 5 bases from J, leaving 9 bases between. CDR1 and CDR2 from the germline V gene are KGHSH and LQKENI. CDR3 length: 14 residues. The CDR3 here is CASSPSGQTGELFF. The CDR3 DNA sequence: TGTGCCAGCTCACCAAGTGGGCAAACCGGGGAGCTGTTTTTT. The entire variable domain, with the rest obtained from reference TRBV18 and TRBJ2-2, is as follows: NAGVMQNPRHLVRRRGQEARLRCSPMKGHSHVYWYRQLPEEGLKFMVYLQKENIIDESGMPKERFSAEFPKEGPSILRIQQVVRGDSAAYFCASSPSGQTGELFFGEGSRLTVL.

The chain links TRBV18 to TRBJ2-1, with TRBD2 identical over 7 bases. Germline V gene sequence: CDR1 KGHSH, CDR2 LQKENI. The CDR3 sequence is 15 residues long. The ends lost 2 bases at V and 4 bases at J; junction bases unmatched: 5. The CDR3 sequence: CASSPSSGAYNEQFF. The DNA for the CDR3 is TGTGCCAGCTCACCATCTAGCGGAGCGTACAATGAGCAGTTCTTC.

The chain links TRBV2 to TRBJ2-5; tentative D call: TRBD2 (7 bases). The germline gives CDR1 SNHLY, CDR2 FYNNEI. Trimming took 4 bases from V and 2 from J, leaving 20 bases between them. This CDR3 comprises 17 residues. For the CDR3, the DNA is TGTGCCAGCAGTGGGGGGGCTGGCGGGGGACAACAAGAGACCCAGTACTTC. Its protein product is CASSGGAGGGQQETQYF.

The rearrangement joins TRBV14 to TRBJ1-3; 7 bases are shared with TRBD1. The J segment lost 3 bases and the V segment lost 5 bases, leaving 4 bases of the junction unmatched. The germline V gene encodes CDR1 SGHDN and CDR2 FVKESK. The CDR3 has 14 residues. The CDR3 loop reads CASSETGFGNTIYF. CDR3 bases: TGTGCCAGCAGCGAGACAGGGTTTGGAAACACCATATATTTT.

The chain employs TRBV10-3 and TRBJ2-7; D possibly corresponds to TRBD1 (6 bases). Per germline, CDR1 ENHRY and CDR2 SYGVKD. V was pared by 6 bases and J by 3 bases, with 15 bases between. The CDR3 covers 14 residues. The CDR3 DNA sequence: TGTGCCATCAGGGGCGGCACAGGGAGCTACGAGCAGTACTTC. Translated, it gives CAIRGGTGSYEQYF.

Of note for this clone: Other nucleotide sequences in the sample specify the same CDR3. V gene TRBV19 combines with J gene TRBJ2-1; 7 bases are a match to TRBD1. Germline loops: CDR1 LNHDA, CDR2 SQIVND (reference sequence). V dropped 2 bases and J dropped 7; count of bases not matched to a gene: 2. The CDR3 has 13 residues. In DNA form, the CDR3 reads TGTGCCAGTAGTATATCACAGGGGAATGAGCAGTTCTTC. This encodes CASSISQGNEQFF.

This chain joins TRBV11-2 and TRBJ2-7, with 9 bases lining up with TRBD1. The CDR3 extends over 17 amino acids. The germline V gene has CDR1 SGHAT and CDR2 FQNNGV. Trimming removed 5 bases from V and 5 bases from J; junction bases left unmatched: 16. The CDR3 sequence: CASSPLTAGTGFDEQYF. The DNA for the CDR3 is TGTGCCAGCAGCCCATTGACGGCCGGGACAGGGTTCGACGAGCAGTACTTC.

V is TRBV7-2 and J is TRBJ2-3; 14 bases are a match to TRBD2. Germline V CDR1 and CDR2: SGHTA, FQGNSA. V was clipped by 5 bases and J by 5 bases; unmatched bases: 9. The CDR3 runs 17 residues. The CDR3, as DNA: TGTGCCAGCAGCCCTCTTGGACTAGCGGGAGGAATAGATACGCAGTATTTT. It specifies CASSPLGLAGGIDTQYF.

J is TRBJ2-1 and V is TRBV5-1, with a tentative D call TRBD2 (6 bases). V gave up 6 bases and J gave up 3 bases, with 10 bases separating them. The germline gives CDR1 SGHRS, CDR2 YFSETQ. The length of the CDR3 is 13 residues. The CDR3 region has the DNA TGCGCCAGCACCGGGGGAGGCTACAATGAGCAGTTCTTC. Protein: CASTGGGYNEQFF.

The chain employs TRBV15 and TRBJ2-7; 8 bases fit TRBD1. With 0 bases clipped from V and 5 bases from J, the junction kept 9 bases outside the gene matches. The CDR3 loop spans 16 amino acids. Germline lookup yields CDR1 LNHNV and CDR2 YYDKDF (reference sequence). The CDR3 spells CATSREVQGALHEQYF. DNA for the CDR3: TGTGCCACCAGCAGAGAGGTCCAGGGGGCGCTGCACGAGCAGTACTTC.

This sequence joins TRBV5-4 and TRBJ2-7; TRBD1 might be the D (5 bases). The CDR3 runs to 13 residues. Germline lookup yields CDR1 SGHNT and CDR2 YYREEE (reference sequence). V was pared by 3 bases and J by 4 bases, with 11 bases between. The CDR3 bases are TGTGCCAGCAGCTCCCAGGGCCCTTACGAGCAGTACTTC. Its translation is CASSSQGPYEQYF.